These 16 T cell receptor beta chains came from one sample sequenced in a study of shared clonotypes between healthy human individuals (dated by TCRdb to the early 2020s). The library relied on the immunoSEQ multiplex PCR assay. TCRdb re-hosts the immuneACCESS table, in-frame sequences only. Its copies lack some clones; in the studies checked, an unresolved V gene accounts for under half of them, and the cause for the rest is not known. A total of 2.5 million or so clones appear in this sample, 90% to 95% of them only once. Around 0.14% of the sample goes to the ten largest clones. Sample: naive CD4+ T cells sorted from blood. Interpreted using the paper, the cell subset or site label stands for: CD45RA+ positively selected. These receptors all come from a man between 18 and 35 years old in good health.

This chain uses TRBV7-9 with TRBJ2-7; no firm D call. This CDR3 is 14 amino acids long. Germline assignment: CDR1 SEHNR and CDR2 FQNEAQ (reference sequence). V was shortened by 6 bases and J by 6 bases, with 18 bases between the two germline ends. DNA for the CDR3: TGTGCCAGCAGTCAGATCGATCGGAGATTCGAGCAGTACTTC. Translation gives CASSQIDRRFEQYF.

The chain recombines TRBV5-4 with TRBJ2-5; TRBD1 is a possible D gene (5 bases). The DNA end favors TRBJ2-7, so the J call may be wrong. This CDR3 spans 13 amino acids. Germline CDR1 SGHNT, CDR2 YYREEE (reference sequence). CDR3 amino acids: CASSIDSTYEQYF. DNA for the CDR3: TGTGCCAGCAGCATTGACAGCACCTACGAGCAGTACTTC.

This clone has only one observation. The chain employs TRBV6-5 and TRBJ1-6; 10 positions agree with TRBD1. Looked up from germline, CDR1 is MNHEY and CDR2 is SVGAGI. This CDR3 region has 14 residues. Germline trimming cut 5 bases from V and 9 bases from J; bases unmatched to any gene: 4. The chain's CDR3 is CASSPGTGVSPLHF. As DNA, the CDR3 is TGTGCCAGCAGTCCCGGGACAGGGGTTTCACCCCTCCACTTT.

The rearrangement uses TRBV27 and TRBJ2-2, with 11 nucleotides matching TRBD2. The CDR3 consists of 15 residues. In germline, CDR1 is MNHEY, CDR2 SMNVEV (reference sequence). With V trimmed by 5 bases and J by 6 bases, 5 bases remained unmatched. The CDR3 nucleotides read TGTGCCAGCAGTAAGGGACTAGCGGCCTCCGGGGAGCTGTTTTTT. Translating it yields CASSKGLAASGELFF.

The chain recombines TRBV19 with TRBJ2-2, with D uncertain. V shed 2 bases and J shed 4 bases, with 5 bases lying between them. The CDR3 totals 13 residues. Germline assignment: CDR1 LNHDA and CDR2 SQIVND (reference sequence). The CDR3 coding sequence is TGTGCCAGTAGTATAATAAGCACCGGGGAGCTGTTTTTT. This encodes CASSIISTGELFF. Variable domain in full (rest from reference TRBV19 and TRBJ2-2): DGGITQSPKYLFRKEGQNVTLSCEQNLNHDAMYWYRQDPGQGLRLIYYSQIVNDFQKGDIAEGYSVSREKKESFPLTVTSAQKNPTAFYLCASSIISTGELFFGEGSRLTVL.

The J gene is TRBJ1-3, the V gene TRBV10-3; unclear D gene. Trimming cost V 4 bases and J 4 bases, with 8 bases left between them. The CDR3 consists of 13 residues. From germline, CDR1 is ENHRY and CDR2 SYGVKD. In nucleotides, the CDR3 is TGTGCCATCAGTGGGACCCGGGGAAACACCATATATTTT. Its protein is CAISGTRGNTIYF.

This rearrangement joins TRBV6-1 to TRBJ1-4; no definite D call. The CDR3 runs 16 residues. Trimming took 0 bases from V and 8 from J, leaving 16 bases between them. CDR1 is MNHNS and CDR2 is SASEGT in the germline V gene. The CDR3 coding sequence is TGTGCCAGCAGTGAAGCGCCGTCGACGGGTTTCGAAAAACTGTTTTTT. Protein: CASSEAPSTGFEKLFF.

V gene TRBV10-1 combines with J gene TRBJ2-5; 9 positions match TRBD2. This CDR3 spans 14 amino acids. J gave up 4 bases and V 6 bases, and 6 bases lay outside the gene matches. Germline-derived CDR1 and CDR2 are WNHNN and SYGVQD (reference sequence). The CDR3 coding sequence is TGCGCCAGCAGCAGTAGCGGGGGCCGAGAGACCCAGTACTTC. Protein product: CASSSSGGRETQYF.

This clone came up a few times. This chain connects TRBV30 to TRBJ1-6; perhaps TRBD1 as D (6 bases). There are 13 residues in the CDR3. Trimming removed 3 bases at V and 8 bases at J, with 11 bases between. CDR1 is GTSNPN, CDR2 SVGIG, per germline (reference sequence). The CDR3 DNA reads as TGTGCCTGGAGGGCAGGGGATTATTCACCCCTCCACTTT. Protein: CAWRAGDYSPLHF.

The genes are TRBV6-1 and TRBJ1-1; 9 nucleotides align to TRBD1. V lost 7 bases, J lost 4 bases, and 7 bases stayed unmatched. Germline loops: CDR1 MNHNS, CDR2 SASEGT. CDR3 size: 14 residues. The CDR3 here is CASKQQGAFTEAFF. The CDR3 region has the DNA TGTGCCAGCAAACAACAGGGGGCATTCACTGAAGCTTTCTTT.

The CDR3 DNA sequence: TGCAGTGCTAGAAGGGAGTACGAGCAGTACTTC. Translated: CSARREYEQYF. V gene TRBV20-1 combines with J gene TRBJ2-7, with D tentatively TRBD2 (5 bases). Germline loops: CDR1 DFQATT, CDR2 SNEGSKA (reference sequence). V gave up 2 bases and J gave up 4 bases, with 6 bases separating them. The CDR3 runs 11 residues.

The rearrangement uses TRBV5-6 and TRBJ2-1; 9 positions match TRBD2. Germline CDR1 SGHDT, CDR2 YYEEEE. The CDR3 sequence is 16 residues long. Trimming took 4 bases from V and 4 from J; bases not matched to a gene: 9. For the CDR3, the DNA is TGTGCCAGCAGCCTCCCGGGGAGCGGGGGGTACAATGAGCAGTTCTTC. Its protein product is CASSLPGSGGYNEQFF.

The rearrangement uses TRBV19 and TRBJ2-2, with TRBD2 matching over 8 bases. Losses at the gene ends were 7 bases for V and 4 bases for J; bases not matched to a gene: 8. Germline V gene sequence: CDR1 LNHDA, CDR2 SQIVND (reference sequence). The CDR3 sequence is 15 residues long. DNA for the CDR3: TGTGCCAGTACCTCGGGAGGGGCGGGCACCGGGGAGCTGTTTTTT. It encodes CASTSGGAGTGELFF. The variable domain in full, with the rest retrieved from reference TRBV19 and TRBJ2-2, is DGGITQSPKYLFRKEGQNVTLSCEQNLNHDAMYWYRQDPGQGLRLIYYSQIVNDFQKGDIAEGYSVSREKKESFPLTVTSAQKNPTAFYLCASTSGGAGTGELFFGEGSRLTVL.

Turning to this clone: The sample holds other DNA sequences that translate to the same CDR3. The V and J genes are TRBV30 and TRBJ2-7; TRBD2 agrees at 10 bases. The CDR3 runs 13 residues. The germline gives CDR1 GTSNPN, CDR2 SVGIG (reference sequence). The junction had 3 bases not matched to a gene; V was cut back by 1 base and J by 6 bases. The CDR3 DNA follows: TGTGCCTGGAGTGGTTTAGCGGGAGGCGAGCAGTACTTC. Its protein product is CAWSGLAGGEQYF.

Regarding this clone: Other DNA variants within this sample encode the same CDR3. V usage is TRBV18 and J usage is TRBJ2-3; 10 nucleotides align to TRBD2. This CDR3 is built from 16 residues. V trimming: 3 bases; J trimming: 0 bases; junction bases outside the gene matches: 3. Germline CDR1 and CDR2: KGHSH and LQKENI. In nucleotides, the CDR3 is TGTGCCAGCTCACCCTCTAGCGGGGGAAGCACAGATACGCAGTATTTT. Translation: CASSPSSGGSTDTQYF.

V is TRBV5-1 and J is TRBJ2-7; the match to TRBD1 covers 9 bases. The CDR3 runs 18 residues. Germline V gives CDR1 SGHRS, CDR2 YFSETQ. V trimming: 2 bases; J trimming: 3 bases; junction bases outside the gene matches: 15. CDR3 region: CASSLVGTGSSFYYEQYF. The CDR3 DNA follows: TGCGCCAGCAGCTTAGTCGGGACAGGGTCCTCTTTTTACTACGAGCAGTACTTC.